The 22 T cell receptor beta chains below were found in one sample sequenced in a study of low-dose radiotherapy and immunotherapy resistance in tumors. Both TCRalpha and TCRbeta chains were reverse transcribed with V-gene-specific primers. TCRs underwent 20 PCR cycles of amplification with a constant-region primer and V-primer adapter. TCRdb processed the reads anew with MiXCR; each CDR3 protein has one entry. The data show 80,000 to 95,000 distinct CDR3 sequences, with 8% to 10% seen just once and around 0.96% held by the top ten. Indicated time point: before trial treatment. Source: PBMCs, taken before treatment. The receptors originated from a male donor with prostate cancer.

In its sample, this clonotype was seen many times. This chain joins TRBV6-2 or TRBV6-3 and TRBJ2-3; D not resolved. The CDR3 loop spans 13 amino acids. Germline CDR1 MNHEY, CDR2 SVGEGT. Trimming removed 5 bases at V and 3 bases at J, with 9 bases between. CDR3 sequence reads: CASSNTGTDTQYF. For the CDR3, the DNA is TGTGCCAGCAGTAATACCGGGACAGATACGCAGTATTTT.

This clonotype has at least ten counts. The chain employs TRBV6-1 and TRBJ2-7; 8 nucleotides align to TRBD1. The germline V gene has CDR1 MNHNS and CDR2 SASEGT. The CDR3 is made up of 14 amino acids. The chain's CDR3 is CGTGQGSLSYEQYF. CDR3 nucleotide sequence: TGTGGGACCGGACAGGGCAGCCTCTCCTACGAGCAGTACTTC.

This clonotype occurred many times. The chain uses TRBV28 and TRBJ2-1, with D possibly being TRBD1 or TRBD2 (5 bases each). Germline lookup yields CDR1 MDHEN and CDR2 SYDVKM. This CDR3 comprises 14 residues. V lost 6 bases to trimming and J lost 5 bases, with 14 bases between them. CDR3 residues: CASSPPGAHNEQFF. As DNA, the CDR3 is TGTGCCAGCAGCCCACCCGGGGCCCACAATGAGCAGTTCTTC.

In its sample, this clonotype was seen many times. The V call is TRBV15, the J call TRBJ1-2; D not resolved. V shed 0 bases and J shed 9 bases, with 11 bases lying between them. CDR1 is LNHNV and CDR2 is YYDKDF in the germline V gene (reference sequence). This CDR3 has 13 residues. The CDR3 DNA reads TGTGCCACCAGCAGAGATCATCTTGGGAGCTACACCTTC. Translation: CATSRDHLGSYTF.

The chain joins TRBV7-2 to TRBJ1-2; D not certain. V lost 7 bases and J lost 4, with 10 bases in between. Germline V gene data show CDR1 as SGHTA and CDR2 as FQGNSA. This CDR3 has 12 amino acids. The CDR3 sequence is CASNNVGYGYTF. For the CDR3, the DNA is TGTGCCAGCAATAATGTGGGCTATGGCTACACCTTC.

This clonotype was counted ten times or more. The V and J genes are TRBV7-9 and TRBJ2-1, with D possibly TRBD2 on 5 matching bases. Germline CDR1 is SEHNR and CDR2 is FQNEAQ (reference sequence). Trimming removed 5 bases from V and 13 bases from J, with 15 bases in between. The CDR3 is 12 amino acids. The CDR3 region has the DNA TGTGCCAGCAGCCTCGACCGGGGTCAACAGTTCTTC. Its protein is CASSLDRGQQFF.

The sample holds many counts of this clonotype. This chain uses TRBV5-5 with TRBJ1-1, with D unresolved. From germline, CDR1 is SGHKS and CDR2 YYEKEE (reference sequence). This CDR3 is 12 amino acids long. Trimming removed 2 bases from V and 5 bases from J, with 7 bases in between. The CDR3 region has the DNA TGTGCCAGCAGCTTCCCCCAGACTGAAGCTTTCTTT. Translating it yields CASSFPQTEAFF. The full variable domain, in which reference TRBV5-5 and TRBJ1-1 provide the parts outside the CDR3, is DAGVTQSPTHLIKTRGQQVTLRCSPISGHKSVSWYQQVLGQGPQFIFQYYEKEERGRGNFPDRFSARQFPNYSSELNVNALLLGDSALYLCASSFPQTEAFFGQGTRLTVV.

This clonotype has ten or more counts. The chain is built from TRBV4-1 and TRBJ1-1, with a tentative D call TRBD1 (5 bases). V was cut by 6 bases and J by 0 bases, with 23 bases left in between. This CDR3 has 18 residues. The germline V gene has CDR1 MGHRA and CDR2 YSYEKL. This chain's CDR3 is CASRTHNSRDGMNTEAFF. DNA for the CDR3: TGCGCCAGCAGAACTCATAACTCCCGGGACGGCATGAACACTGAAGCTTTCTTT.

This clonotype occurred many times. The rearrangement links TRBV11-1 to TRBJ2-1; TRBD2 is a possible D gene (6 bases). The germline V and J ends were trimmed by 10 bases and 9 bases, with 16 bases remaining between them. Germline V CDR1 and CDR2: SGHAT, FQDESV (reference sequence). The CDR3 loop spans 12 amino acids. The CDR3 spells CAIRGYQAEQFF. CDR3 bases: TGTGCCATACGGGGGTATCAGGCTGAGCAGTTCTTC.

This clonotype was seen many times. This chain links TRBV7-2 with TRBJ1-2, with no clear D. The CDR3 has 13 residues. Trimming removed 0 bases from V and 8 bases from J, with 10 bases in between. Germline CDR1 SGHTA, CDR2 FQGNSA. This CDR3 reads CASSLAPTGGYTF. The CDR3 bases are TGTGCCAGCAGCTTAGCCCCCACGGGCGGCTACACCTTC.

Many counts were recorded for this clonotype. This chain links TRBV7-2 with TRBJ2-7; 10 nucleotides align to TRBD1. The J segment lost 5 bases and the V segment lost 4 bases, leaving 5 bases of the junction unmatched. Germline V gives CDR1 SGHTA, CDR2 FQGNSA. This CDR3 has 14 residues. CDR3 residues: CASSSRDRGDEQYF. CDR3 in DNA: TGTGCCAGCAGCTCACGGGACAGGGGTGACGAGCAGTACTTC.

Ten or more counts support this clonotype. The chain employs TRBV7-9 and TRBJ1-2; D uncertain. V lost 6 bases and J 7 bases, leaving 15 bases between the germline ends. CDR3 size: 13 residues. Germline-derived CDR1 and CDR2 are SEHNR and FQNEAQ (reference sequence). CDR3 nucleotide sequence: TGTGCCAGCAGTTTAACCCCCCAGCCTGGCTACACCTTC. Its translation: CASSLTPQPGYTF.

The table lists this clonotype with many counts. The chain carries TRBV7-2 and TRBJ2-6; possible D gene TRBD1, 5 bases. Germline CDR1 reads SGHTA; CDR2 reads FQGNSA. Between the trimmed V and J ends, which lost 3 bases and 4 bases, there was a span of 13 bases. This CDR3 is built from 16 residues. The CDR3 DNA sequence: TGTGCCAGCAGCTTGGGCAGGGTCGCCGGGGCCAACGTCCTGACTTTC. Encoded protein: CASSLGRVAGANVLTF.

This clonotype appeared many times. V usage is TRBV29-1 and J usage is TRBJ2-5; 7 positions agree with TRBD1. Germline V gives CDR1 SQVTM, CDR2 ANQGSEA. J lost 4 bases, V lost 5 bases, and 1 base had no gene match. CDR3 length: 11 amino acids. In DNA form, the CDR3 reads TGCAGCGTTTACAGGGGAGAGACCCAGTACTTC. Its protein product is CSVYRGETQYF.

This clonotype showed up many times. The J gene is TRBJ2-3, the V gene TRBV15; the match to TRBD1 covers 10 bases. The V gene end was trimmed by 6 bases and the J gene end by 6 bases; junction bases not matched to a gene: 6. Germline loops: CDR1 LNHNV, CDR2 YYDKDF (reference sequence). The CDR3 covers 14 residues. This chain's CDR3 is CATSRQGALDTQYF. For the CDR3, the DNA is TGTGCCACCAGTAGACAGGGGGCTCTTGATACGCAGTATTTT.

This clonotype was counted many times. The chain combines TRBV7-2 with TRBJ2-1; 10 bases map to TRBD2. The length of the CDR3 is 15 residues. With V trimmed by 1 base and J by 8 bases, 5 bases remained unmatched. The germline V gene has CDR1 SGHTA and CDR2 FQGNSA. As DNA, the CDR3 is TGTGCCAGCAGCTTAGTCTCTAGCGGGAGACATGAGCAGTTCTTC. This codes for CASSLVSSGRHEQFF.

There are many counts of this clonotype. The gene calls are TRBV4-3 and TRBJ2-6; D is undetermined. This CDR3 region has 17 residues. Germline loops: CDR1 LGHNA, CDR2 YSLEER. V was cut by 1 base and J by 0 bases, with 10 bases left in between. CDR3 bases: TGCGCCAGCAGCCAAGCCCAATGGGGCTCTGGGGCCAACGTCCTGACTTTC. Translated, it gives CASSQAQWGSGANVLTF.

The sample holds many counts of this clonotype. This rearrangement joins TRBV19 to TRBJ2-6, with a tentative D call TRBD1 (6 bases). In germline, CDR1 is LNHDA, CDR2 SQIVND (reference sequence). Trimming left V 4 bases short and J 0 bases short, with 10 bases between. The CDR3 runs 16 residues. The chain's CDR3 is CASSTGTPSGANVLTF. In DNA, the CDR3 is TGTGCCAGTAGTACGGGGACACCCTCTGGGGCCAACGTCCTGACTTTC.

This clonotype has at least ten counts. This chain uses TRBV7-9 with TRBJ2-5; the D gene is possibly TRBD1 (6 bases). Trimming left V 5 bases short and J 2 bases short, with 12 bases between. The CDR3 is 14 residues long. Looked up from germline, CDR1 is SEHNR and CDR2 is FQNEAQ (reference sequence). The CDR3 DNA reads TGTGCCAGCAGCGTACCGGGACATCAAGAGACCCAGTACTTC. Amino acid sequence: CASSVPGHQETQYF.

This clonotype appeared many times. The chain employs TRBV3-1 and TRBJ2-7, with 8 positions matching TRBD1. CDR1 and CDR2 from the germline V gene are LGHDT and YNNKEL (reference sequence). With 4 bases clipped from V and 0 bases from J, the junction kept 2 bases outside the gene matches. The CDR3 length is 14 residues. CDR3 nucleotides: TGTGCCAGCAGCCGACAGGGGCTCTCCTACGAGCAGTACTTC. Encoded protein: CASSRQGLSYEQYF.

This clonotype was found many times. The V gene is TRBV5-6, the J gene TRBJ2-7, with 13 bases that match TRBD2. Germline trimming cut 5 bases from V and 6 bases from J; bases unmatched to any gene: 8. The length of the CDR3 is 15 residues. CDR1 and CDR2 from the germline V gene are SGHDT and YYEEEE. The CDR3: CASRRTSGGGGEQYF. CDR3 nucleotide sequence: TGTGCCAGCAGGCGAACTAGCGGGGGGGGCGGCGAGCAGTACTTC. Looking up the rest from reference TRBV5-6 and TRBJ2-7 gives the full variable domain: DAGVTQSPTHLIKTRGQQVTLRCSPKSGHDTVSWYQQALGQGPQFIFQYYEEEERQRGNFPDRFSGHQFPNYSSELNVNALLLGDSALYLCASRRTSGGGGEQYFGPGTRLTVT.

This clonotype was seen repeatedly, ten times or more. The V call is TRBV27, the J call TRBJ2-1, with 7 bases matching TRBD2. With V trimmed by 6 bases and J by 4 bases, 9 bases remained unmatched. The CDR3 spans 15 residues. CDR1 MNHEY and CDR2 SMNVEV come from the germline V gene (reference sequence). The CDR3 coding sequence is TGTGCCAGCAGGCGACGGGGGGTTGGGTACAATGAGCAGTTCTTC. It encodes CASRRRGVGYNEQFF.